The present entry profiles one TCR beta chain with its context. Its antigen remains unknown. The record originates from a study of vaccination effects on CD4 cells after COVID-19. Study-wide background: It was a median of 72 days after the second dose that post-vaccine samples were obtained.

Only in-frame clones appear in the TCRdb table, and some are missing; sequencing was by immunoSEQ multiplex PCR. The table has 25,000 to 30,000 clones, 74% seen once. CDR1 is KGHSH and CDR2 is LQKENI in the germline V gene. Trimming left V 3 bases short and J 7 bases short, with 7 bases between. The CDR3 loop spans 13 amino acids. Viral peptide pool expansion of antigen-specific CD4+ T cells preceded sequencing in the ViraFEST assay. Following 10 days of culture, CD4+ T cells were isolated. Every participant took two doses of the BNT162b2 or mRNA-1273 vaccine. Vaccinated participants had no history of SARS-CoV-2 infection and tested negative for nucleocapsid antibodies. Points from the study as a whole: Clones induced by infection and by vaccine showed marked clonal contraction late after vaccination. Limitations: small convalescent group and missing early post-infection timepoints.

The chain couples TRBV18 to TRBJ1-6, with a tentative D call TRBD1 (5 bases). The receptor's source is a human donor who received a COVID-19 vaccine. Here the sequenced sample was CD4+ T cells from PBMCs cultured with HCoV-OC43 spike peptides, taken after COVID-19 vaccination. Subset defined: HCoV-OC43 spike overlapping peptide pool stimulation. CDR3: CASSPAGNSPLHF. CDR3 in DNA: TGTGCCAGCTCACCCGCAGGGAATTCACCCCTCCACTTT.